The rows below give T cell receptor beta chains drawn from one sample of a study of T-cell memory formation after mild COVID-19. TCRdb passed the 5' RACE reads through MiXCR, listing each CDR3 protein once. There are roughly 350,000 distinct CDR3 sequences in the sample; around a fifth occur only once, and 12% lies in the top ten. The sequenced sample consisted of PBMCs or a T cell subset sorted from them (not recorded which). The receptors here all came from an adult woman who had mild COVID-19 (a few samples of this study predate the infection). Cell type and time point are not known. The CDR3 runs from the conserved cysteine through the conserved F or W. Each record gives: clone size, V gene, J gene, D gene, CDR3 protein, CDR3 DNA. D genes are given only for firm matches. Some rows mark clone size as missing; the rest say once, few, many or name a class of expanded clone.

>-|TRBV6-6|TRBJ1-5|-
CASSYAGNQPQHF
TGTGCCAGCAGTTACGCAGGTAATCAGCCCCAGCATTTT
>-|TRBV24-1|TRBJ1-4|TRBD1
CATSDRSGTGSEKLFF
TGTGCCACCAGTGATCGTTCCGGGACAGGCTCTGAAAAACTGTTTTTT
>few|TRBV4-1|TRBJ1-2|-
CASMGGGNYGYTF
TGCGCCAGCATGGGGGGGGGCAACTATGGCTACACCTTC
>few|TRBV20-1|TRBJ2-3|TRBD1
CSAPRTGMPDTQYF
TGCAGTGCCCCGCGGACAGGGATGCCAGATACGCAGTATTTT
>few|TRBV7-8|TRBJ2-3|TRBD2
CASNKRGVSDTQYF
TGTGCCAGCAACAAGCGGGGGGTCTCAGATACGCAGTATTTT
>-|TRBV2|TRBJ2-7|-
CASKDRPYEQYF
TGTGCCAGCAAGGATCGCCCCTACGAGCAGTACTTC
>-|TRBV6-2/TRBV6-3|TRBJ2-7|-
CASSYPEYEQYF
TGTGCCAGCAGTTATCCAGAATACGAGCAGTACTTC
>-|TRBV25-1|TRBJ2-1|TRBD1
CASSEHRGGMNEQFF
TGTGCCAGCAGTGAACATCGAGGGGGCATGAATGAGCAGTTCTTC
>few|TRBV15|TRBJ1-2|-
CATSRQDYGYTF
TGTGCCACCAGCAGACAGGACTATGGCTACACCTTC
>few|TRBV2|TRBJ2-5|TRBD2
CASSTGLAGGLEETQYF
TGTGCCAGCAGCACGGGACTAGCGGGGGGCCTCGAAGAGACCCAGTACTTC
>-|TRBV5-4|TRBJ2-4|-
CAGSKGGGKNIQYF
TGTGCCGGAAGTAAGGGTGGGGGCAAAAACATTCAGTACTTC
>once|TRBV6-2/TRBV6-3|TRBJ2-3|-
CASSYSPWSTDTQYF
TGTGCCAGCAGTTACTCTCCTTGGAGCACAGATACGCAGTATTTT
>-|TRBV24-1|TRBJ2-5|-
CATRGVDETQYF
TGTGCCACCAGGGGGGTGGATGAGACCCAGTACTTC
>few|TRBV18|TRBJ1-1|-
CASSPAIDSSTEAFF
TGTGCCAGCTCACCAGCGATCGACAGTTCTACTGAAGCTTTCTTT
>few|TRBV14|TRBJ2-6|-
CASSQGRLGYSGANVLTF
TGTGCCAGCAGCCAAGGGCGTCTGGGGTACTCTGGGGCCAACGTCCTGACTTTC
>few|TRBV4-1|TRBJ2-3|TRBD2
CASSQVAAGGTTDTQYF
TGCGCCAGCAGCCAAGTGGCGGCGGGAGGGACCACAGATACGCAGTATTTT
>-|TRBV20-1|TRBJ2-1|TRBD2
CSARRGAGYNEQFF
TGCAGTGCTAGGCGGGGGGCGGGATACAATGAGCAGTTCTTC
>-|TRBV7-2|TRBJ2-5|-
CASSFRRDQYF
TGTGCCAGCAGCTTTCGGAGGGACCAGTACTTC
>few|TRBV7-9|TRBJ2-5|TRBD2
CASSLVAGGSGETQYF
TGTGCCAGCAGCTTAGTGGCCGGCGGGAGCGGAGAGACCCAGTACTTC
>few|TRBV20-1|TRBJ2-3|TRBD1
CSARDEGAAQYF
TGCAGTGCTAGAGATGAGGGGGCGGCGCAGTATTTT
>-|TRBV29-1|TRBJ1-2|-
CSVRDENYGYTF
TGCAGCGTGAGAGACGAGAACTATGGCTACACCTTC
>-|TRBV19|TRBJ2-7|TRBD2
CASRRSGSSYEQYF
TGTGCCAGTAGAAGAAGCGGGAGTTCCTACGAGCAGTACTTC
>-|TRBV4-1|TRBJ2-7|TRBD1
CASSQAGGFSYEQYF
TGCGCCAGCAGCCAAGCAGGGGGCTTCTCCTACGAGCAGTACTTC
>-|TRBV4-2|TRBJ2-1|-
CASSQVTGVGDEQFF
TGTGCCAGCAGCCAAGTTACGGGAGTGGGCGATGAGCAGTTCTTC
>-|TRBV7-7|TRBJ2-7|-
CASSLEGSSSEQYF
TGTGCTAGCAGCTTAGAGGGGAGTTCTTCCGAGCAGTACTTC
>few|TRBV12-3/TRBV12-4|TRBJ1-2|-
CASSTGRKNYGYTF
TGTGCCAGCAGTACAGGGAGGAAGAACTATGGCTACACCTTC
>-|TRBV27|TRBJ2-7|TRBD1
CASRKDRARDEQYF
TGTGCCAGCAGGAAAGACAGGGCCCGGGACGAGCAGTACTTC
>-|TRBV5-1|TRBJ2-5|-
CASSPIQGPGETQYF
TGCGCCAGCAGCCCGATTCAGGGACCGGGGGAGACCCAGTACTTC
>-|TRBV27|TRBJ2-6|TRBD1
CASSSGTGAPGANVLTF
TGTGCCAGCAGCTCCGGGACAGGCGCGCCAGGGGCCAACGTCCTGACTTTC
>few|TRBV2|TRBJ2-3|TRBD1
CASSLDRGIDTQYF
TGTGCCAGCAGTTTGGACAGGGGGATAGATACGCAGTATTTT
>-|TRBV21-1|TRBJ2-4|-
CASSNTSGAKNIQYF
TGTGCCAGCAGCAACACTAGCGGGGCCAAAAACATTCAGTACTTC
>few|TRBV9|TRBJ1-6|TRBD1
CASSPRTGVGNSPLHF
TGTGCCAGCAGCCCCCGGACAGGGGTAGGGAATTCACCCCTCCACTTT
>few|TRBV6-1|TRBJ2-5|-
CASRAGQPQETQYF
TGTGCCAGCAGAGCAGGGCAGCCCCAAGAGACCCAGTACTTC
>few|TRBV20-1|TRBJ2-3|-
CSASPLQVADTQYF
TGCAGTGCTAGTCCGCTTCAAGTTGCAGATACGCAGTATTTT
>few|TRBV5-1|TRBJ1-5|-
CASSLLGDQPQHF
TGCGCCAGCAGCTTGTTGGGGGATCAGCCCCAGCATTTT
>-|TRBV4-1|TRBJ1-5|-
CASSQTVIRPQHF
TGCGCCAGCAGCCAAACAGTCATCAGGCCCCAGCATTTT
>-|TRBV27|TRBJ2-2|TRBD2
CASSFYPTSGRYTGELFF
TGTGCCAGCAGTTTTTACCCGACTAGCGGGAGATACACCGGGGAGCTGTTTTTT
>few|TRBV3-1|TRBJ1-2|-
CASSPTSGGYTF
TGTGCCAGCAGCCCGACGTCCGGGGGCTACACCTTC
>-|TRBV7-9|TRBJ2-5|TRBD1
CASSLGRGPGETQYF
TGTGCCAGCAGCTTAGGAAGGGGGCCGGGGGAGACCCAGTACTTC
>few|TRBV7-3|TRBJ2-2|-
CASSLMDRSGELFF
TGTGCCAGCAGCTTAATGGACAGATCCGGGGAGCTGTTTTTT
>few|TRBV7-2|TRBJ2-7|-
CASSLVIVDSGEQYF
TGTGCCAGCAGCTTAGTAATAGTTGACTCGGGCGAGCAGTACTTC
>-|TRBV29-1|TRBJ2-7|TRBD1
CSVEQGAGYEQYF
TGCAGCGTTGAACAGGGGGCGGGGTACGAGCAGTACTTC
>-|TRBV11-1|TRBJ2-3|-
CASSTGRGTDTQYF
TGTGCCAGCAGTACAGGTCGCGGAACAGATACGCAGTATTTT
>-|TRBV20-1|TRBJ1-1|TRBD1
CSATGGTVLTEAFF
TGCAGTGCTACAGGGGGCACCGTACTCACTGAAGCTTTCTTT
>few|TRBV29-1|TRBJ1-2|-
CSVDRPNYGYTF
TGCAGCGTTGACAGGCCTAACTATGGCTACACCTTC
>-|TRBV18|TRBJ2-1|TRBD2
CASSQLSGSGYNEQFF
TGTGCCAGCTCACAATTAAGCGGGAGCGGATACAATGAGCAGTTCTTC
>-|TRBV5-1|TRBJ2-3|TRBD2
CASSPLAGVTDTQYF
TGCGCCAGCAGCCCCCTAGCGGGGGTCACAGATACGCAGTATTTT
>-|TRBV4-2|TRBJ1-1|TRBD1
CASSLRTGRNTEAFF
TGTGCCAGCAGCCTTCGGACAGGTAGGAACACTGAAGCTTTCTTT
>few|TRBV5-1|TRBJ1-2|-
CASSLAQNYGYTF
TGCGCCAGCAGCTTGGCACAGAACTATGGCTACACCTTC
>-|TRBV12-3/TRBV12-4|TRBJ2-3|-
CASSLESVVTDTQYF
TGTGCCAGCAGTTTAGAATCGGTTGTCACAGATACGCAGTATTTT
>-|TRBV7-8|TRBJ1-1|-
CASSLSRAGAFF
TGTGCCAGCAGCTTATCGAGGGCCGGGGCTTTCTTT